Shown below are 7 T cell receptor beta chains from a single sample sequenced in a study of Graves' ophthalmopathy and Graves' hyperthyroidism. The authors amplified TCR beta CDR3 regions from RNA transcripts. A first-round RT-PCR used HTBI primers, followed by a second-round multiplex PCR. TCRdb re-analysed the multiplex PCR reads in MiXCR, keeping a single row per CDR3 protein. Of 500,000 to 600,000 distinct CDR3 sequences listed, roughly 40% are singletons. The sequenced sample consisted of peripheral blood or thyroid tissue (not recorded which). These receptor sequences come from an adult man with Graves' hyperthyroidism.

Remarks on this clonotype: A much more abundant neighbour one base away suggests this may be a read error. V usage is TRBV12-3 or TRBV12-4 and J usage is TRBJ2-7, with D maybe TRBD1 (5 bases). This CDR3 region has 14 residues. The V and J ends lost 5 bases and 6 bases respectively, with 17 bases between them. This CDR3 reads CASSESQGDGEQYF. DNA of the CDR3: TGTGCCAGCAGTGAGTCTCAGGGTGATGGCGAGCAGTACTTC.

This chain uses TRBV7-7 with TRBJ2-2; D is ambiguous. Germline V gives CDR1 SSHAT, CDR2 FNYEAQ (reference sequence). This CDR3 is built from 14 residues. The CDR3 DNA reads TGTGCTAGAACGGTAGCTGCGAACACCGGGGAGCTGTTTTTT. Translating it yields CARTVAANTGELFF.

This clonotype was counted ten times or more. This rearrangement joins TRBV9 to TRBJ2-5, with a tentative D call TRBD1 (5 bases). Between the trimmed V and J ends, which lost 6 bases and 5 bases, there was a span of 14 bases. The CDR3 covers 13 residues. Germline CDR1 reads SGDLS; CDR2 reads YYNGEE. CDR3 protein: CASISGAGETQYF. In nucleotides, the CDR3 is TGTGCCAGCATTAGTGGGGCAGGGGAGACCCAGTACTTC.

This clonotype has a count of ten or more. V is TRBV5-6 and J is TRBJ2-7, with TRBD1 matching 7 bases. The CDR3 sequence is 13 residues long. Germline lookup yields CDR1 SGHDT and CDR2 YYEEEE. V lost 7 bases and J lost 2; bases outside the gene matches: 6. This CDR3 reads CASSRDRPYEQYF. In nucleotides, the CDR3 is TGTGCCAGCTCTCGGGACAGACCCTACGAGCAGTACTTC.

This clonotype occurred many times. The rearrangement joins TRBV3-1 to TRBJ2-7; D gene ambiguous. Germline CDR1 is LGHDT and CDR2 is YNNKEL (reference sequence). The CDR3 has 12 amino acids. Trimming shortened V by 3 bases and J by 7 bases, and 10 bases separated the two germline ends. The CDR3 DNA sequence: TGTGCCAGCAGCCATGGGCACGGGGAGCAGTACTTC. This gives the protein CASSHGHGEQYF.

The chain couples TRBV19 to TRBJ2-3; the match to TRBD2 covers 12 bases. This CDR3 spans 15 amino acids. Germline V gives CDR1 LNHDA, CDR2 SQIVND (reference sequence). Trimming removed 4 bases from V and 3 bases from J; junction bases left unmatched: 2. The CDR3 sequence: CASSTLAGGTDTQYF. Here the CDR3 DNA reads TGTGCCAGTAGTACCCTAGCGGGGGGGACAGATACGCAGTATTTT.

This clonotype was observed many times. The chain couples TRBV9 to TRBJ1-1; 8 nucleotides agree with TRBD1. From germline, CDR1 is SGDLS and CDR2 YYNGEE. The ends lost 2 bases at V and 3 bases at J; junction bases unmatched: 0. The CDR3 consists of 13 residues. Here the CDR3 DNA reads TGTGCCAGCAGCGTGGACAGGGACACTGAAGCTTTCTTT. Translation: CASSVDRDTEAFF. Complete variable domain (other parts from reference TRBV9 and TRBJ1-1): DSGVTQTPKHLITATGQRVTLRCSPRSGDLSVYWYQQSLDQGLQFLIQYYNGEERAKGNILERFSAQQFPDLHSELNLSSLELGDSALYFCASSVDRDTEAFFGQGTRLTVV.